This passage covers 16 T cell receptor beta chains from one sample sequenced in a study of shared clonotypes between healthy human individuals. As defined, naive CD8 cells were CD45RO-negative and positively selected for CCR7, with terminally differentiated effector memory CD45RA+ cells excluded. Method: immunoSEQ multiplex PCR; TCRdb's copy keeps in-frame clones and lacks some. Among about 680,000 clones listed, about 92% were seen once. The sequenced sample was naive CD8+ T cells sorted from blood. The receptor source for this set is a man aged 30-40 years in good health.

The chain joins TRBV6-5 to TRBJ2-1, with 14 bases fitting TRBD2. CDR1 and CDR2 from the germline V gene are MNHEY and SVGAGI. Trimming took 5 bases from V and 9 from J; bases not matched to a gene: 6. The length of the CDR3 is 15 residues. CDR3 nucleotides: TGTGCCAGCAGTCACGGGACTAGCGGGAGTAGTGAGCAGTTCTTC. It codes for CASSHGTSGSSEQFF.

The V and J genes are TRBV10-2 and TRBJ2-3; a weak D match, TRBD2 (5 bases). Trimming removed 6 bases at V and 2 bases at J, with 18 bases between. Germline V gives CDR1 WSHSY, CDR2 SAAADI. This CDR3 has 16 amino acids. CDR3 region: CASRDQAEPYTDTQYF. The CDR3 nucleotides read TGCGCCAGCAGGGACCAAGCGGAACCCTACACAGATACGCAGTATTTT.

V is TRBV15 and J is TRBJ2-2, with D unclear. The length of the CDR3 is 14 residues. Germline V gene sequence: CDR1 LNHNV, CDR2 YYDKDF (reference sequence). The V end was cut by 1 base, the J end by 1 base, with 4 bases between. For the CDR3, the DNA is TGTGCCACCAGCAGAGTGGAGAACACCGGGGAGCTGTTTTTT. Amino acids: CATSRVENTGELFF.

The chain has TRBV27 and TRBJ2-7; D might be TRBD1 (6 bases). This CDR3 comprises 14 residues. Deletions cut 5 bases from V and 3 bases from J, with 14 bases between. Looked up from germline, CDR1 is MNHEY and CDR2 is SMNVEV (reference sequence). This chain's CDR3 is CASSASTDSYEQYF. CDR3 in DNA: TGTGCCAGCAGTGCATCCACGGACAGCTACGAGCAGTACTTC.

This clone was recorded only once. The chain is built from TRBV7-9 and TRBJ2-7; TRBD2 aligns across 12 bases. Germline V gene lookup returns CDR1 SEHNR and CDR2 FQNEAQ (reference sequence). Germline trimming cut 7 bases from V and 0 bases from J; bases unmatched to any gene: 4. CDR3 length equals 15 residues. CDR3 residues: CASIQTSGSSYEQYF. CDR3 DNA sequence: TGTGCCAGCATTCAGACTAGCGGGAGCTCCTACGAGCAGTACTTC.

This clone was seen only once. The chain links TRBV27 to TRBJ2-7; D is unclear. This CDR3 is built from 15 residues. Germline V gene lookup returns CDR1 MNHEY and CDR2 SMNVEV (reference sequence). V lost 5 bases, J lost 2 bases, and 16 bases lay in between. The chain's CDR3 is CASSLQDGAPYEQYF. CDR3 bases: TGTGCCAGCAGTCTTCAAGACGGAGCGCCCTACGAGCAGTACTTC.

V gene TRBV7-3 combines with J gene TRBJ2-7; D is undetermined. CDR3 length: 12 amino acids. CDR1 and CDR2 (germline): SGHTA, FQGTGA. V shed 5 bases and J shed 6 bases, with 11 bases lying between them. The CDR3 loop is CASSDDGSEQYF. The DNA of the CDR3 is TGTGCCAGCAGCGACGACGGATCCGAGCAGTACTTC.

This clone has just one count. The chain couples TRBV25-1 to TRBJ2-1; no reliable D call. Trimming removed 3 bases from V and 0 bases from J, with 9 bases in between. There are 15 residues in the CDR3. The V gene's germline CDR1 is MGHDK and CDR2 SYGVNS. The DNA for the CDR3 is TGTGCCAGCAGTGATTACCATAGCTCCTACAATGAGCAGTTCTTC. Translated: CASSDYHSSYNEQFF.

The CDR3 DNA is TGTGCAAGTCGCTTCTTGGGGGGCTGCGGGAGGCCCTCCTACGAGCAGTACTTC. Amino acid sequence: CASRFLGGCGRPSYEQYF. The chain uses TRBV12-2 and TRBJ2-7; the table's TRBD2 call for D was not verified on the DNA. TRBV12-2 corresponds to a pseudogene. The CDR3 is made up of 18 amino acids.

This chain connects TRBV27 to TRBJ2-1; TRBD2 matches 14 bases. The CDR3 is made up of 17 amino acids. V trimming: 1 base; J trimming: 3 bases; junction bases outside the gene matches: 2. CDR1 is MNHEY, CDR2 SMNVEV, per germline (reference sequence). The CDR3 loop is CASSLLGTSGSYNEQFF. Written as DNA, the CDR3 is TGTGCCAGCAGTTTATTAGGGACTAGCGGGAGCTACAATGAGCAGTTCTTC.

Comments on this clone: An end of the junction differs from the germline gene, which may be a read error. This sequence joins TRBV7-7 and TRBJ2-1; D is undetermined. The CDR3 is 14 residues long. The germline CDR1 and CDR2 sequences are SSHAT and FNYEAQ (reference sequence). CDR3 nucleotide sequence: TGTGCTAGCAGCCCCTTTTTGCGGAACAATGAGCAGTTCTTC. It translates to CASSPFLRNNEQFF. The entire variable domain, with the rest obtained from reference TRBV7-7 and TRBJ2-1, is as follows: GAGVSQSPRYKVTKRGQDVTLRCDPISSHATLYWYQQALGQGPEFLTYFNYEAQPDKSGLPSDRFSAERPEGSISTLTIQRTEQRDSAMYRCASSPFLRNNEQFFGPGTRLTVL.

The V gene is TRBV6-5, the J gene TRBJ2-1; no firm D call. The CDR3 totals 15 residues. Germline CDR1 MNHEY, CDR2 SVGAGI. V lost 7 bases and J 0 bases, leaving 13 bases between the germline ends. The CDR3 region has the DNA TGTGCCAGCACCCTGACATTGAGCTCCTACAATGAGCAGTTCTTC. This encodes CASTLTLSSYNEQFF.

The genes are TRBV28 and TRBJ2-7, with D possibly TRBD2 on 6 matching bases. CDR1 and CDR2 (germline): MDHEN, SYDVKM. The CDR3 totals 15 residues. The ends were cut back, 6 bases at V and 5 bases at J, with 20 bases in the middle. CDR3 protein: CASSRLGGVKNEQYF. CDR3 DNA: TGTGCCAGCAGCCGACTTGGAGGGGTGAAAAACGAGCAGTACTTC.

On this clone itself: This same CDR3 is encoded by further DNA sequences in the sample. CDR3 region: CASSLKGGGTEAFF. CDR3 coding DNA: TGTGCCAGCAGCTTGAAGGGCGGGGGAACTGAAGCTTTCTTT. This chain joins TRBV5-4 and TRBJ1-1; D perhaps matches TRBD1 (5 bases). V was trimmed by 1 base and J by 5 bases, leaving 12 bases between them. Germline CDR1 reads SGHNT; CDR2 reads YYREEE (reference sequence). The CDR3 length is 14 residues.

The chain joins TRBV18 to TRBJ2-2; D is perhaps TRBD2 (6 bases). Germline CDR1 and CDR2: KGHSH and LQKENI. With 2 bases removed from V and 7 bases from J, the gap between germline ends came to 20 bases. CDR3 length: 17 residues. This chain's CDR3 is CASSPRTSPTVSGELFF. The CDR3 DNA reads as TGTGCCAGCTCACCAAGAACTAGCCCGACTGTGAGCGGGGAGCTGTTTTTT.

The chain joins TRBV27 to TRBJ1-5; D unclear. This CDR3 has 15 amino acids. Germline V gene lookup returns CDR1 MNHEY and CDR2 SMNVEV (reference sequence). V shed 1 base and J shed 3 bases, with 10 bases lying between them. Here the CDR3 reads CASSLYSGDNQPQHF. CDR3 sequence (DNA): TGTGCCAGCAGTTTATATTCCGGGGACAATCAGCCCCAGCATTTT.